This T cell receptor beta chain was obtained from a study of blood T cell repertoires in COVID-19. Clones were read by immunoSEQ multiplex PCR, and TCRdb kept only the in-frame ones, dropping some. The table has around 270,000 clones, around 90% seen once. Trimming removed 5 bases from V and 4 bases from J; junction bases left unmatched: 9. Looked up from germline, CDR1 is LNHDA and CDR2 is SQIVND (reference sequence). The CDR3 loop spans 15 amino acids. This rearrangement joins TRBV19 to TRBJ2-7, with 9 bases lining up with TRBD1. The receptor comes from a woman aged 40 to 50 who had been exposed to COVID-19. The sequenced sample consisted of PBMCs or T cells enriched from blood (not recorded which). CDR3: CASSETGTGMYEQYF. CDR3 bases: TGTGCCAGTAGTGAAACCGGGACAGGGATGTACGAGCAGTACTTC.